This T cell receptor beta chain was captured by sequencing in a study of blood T cell repertoires in COVID-19. Study-level background: The cDNA or gDNA used as material had been derived from T cells, B-cell-depleted T cells, or PBMCs.

Method: immunoSEQ multiplex PCR; TCRdb's copy keeps in-frame clones and lacks some. This sample yields 95,000 to 150,000 clones, of which over 80% are seen a single time; under 5% belongs to the top ten. Assignment of participants to cohorts was predicated upon participant-reported clinical history. Germline CDR1 and CDR2: SNHLY and FYNNEI. The CDR3 is made up of 14 amino acids. Trimming pared 5 bases from V and 5 bases from J, leaving 12 bases between. The source of this sequence is a woman in her twenties or thirties who had recovered from COVID-19. This chain uses TRBV2 with TRBJ1-4, with D possibly TRBD1 on 5 matching bases. Sequencing was done on a sample of PBMCs or T cells enriched from blood (not recorded which). CDR3 protein: CASSTSRANEKLFF. The CDR3, as DNA: TGTGCCAGCAGTACGAGCAGGGCGAATGAAAAACTGTTTTTT.